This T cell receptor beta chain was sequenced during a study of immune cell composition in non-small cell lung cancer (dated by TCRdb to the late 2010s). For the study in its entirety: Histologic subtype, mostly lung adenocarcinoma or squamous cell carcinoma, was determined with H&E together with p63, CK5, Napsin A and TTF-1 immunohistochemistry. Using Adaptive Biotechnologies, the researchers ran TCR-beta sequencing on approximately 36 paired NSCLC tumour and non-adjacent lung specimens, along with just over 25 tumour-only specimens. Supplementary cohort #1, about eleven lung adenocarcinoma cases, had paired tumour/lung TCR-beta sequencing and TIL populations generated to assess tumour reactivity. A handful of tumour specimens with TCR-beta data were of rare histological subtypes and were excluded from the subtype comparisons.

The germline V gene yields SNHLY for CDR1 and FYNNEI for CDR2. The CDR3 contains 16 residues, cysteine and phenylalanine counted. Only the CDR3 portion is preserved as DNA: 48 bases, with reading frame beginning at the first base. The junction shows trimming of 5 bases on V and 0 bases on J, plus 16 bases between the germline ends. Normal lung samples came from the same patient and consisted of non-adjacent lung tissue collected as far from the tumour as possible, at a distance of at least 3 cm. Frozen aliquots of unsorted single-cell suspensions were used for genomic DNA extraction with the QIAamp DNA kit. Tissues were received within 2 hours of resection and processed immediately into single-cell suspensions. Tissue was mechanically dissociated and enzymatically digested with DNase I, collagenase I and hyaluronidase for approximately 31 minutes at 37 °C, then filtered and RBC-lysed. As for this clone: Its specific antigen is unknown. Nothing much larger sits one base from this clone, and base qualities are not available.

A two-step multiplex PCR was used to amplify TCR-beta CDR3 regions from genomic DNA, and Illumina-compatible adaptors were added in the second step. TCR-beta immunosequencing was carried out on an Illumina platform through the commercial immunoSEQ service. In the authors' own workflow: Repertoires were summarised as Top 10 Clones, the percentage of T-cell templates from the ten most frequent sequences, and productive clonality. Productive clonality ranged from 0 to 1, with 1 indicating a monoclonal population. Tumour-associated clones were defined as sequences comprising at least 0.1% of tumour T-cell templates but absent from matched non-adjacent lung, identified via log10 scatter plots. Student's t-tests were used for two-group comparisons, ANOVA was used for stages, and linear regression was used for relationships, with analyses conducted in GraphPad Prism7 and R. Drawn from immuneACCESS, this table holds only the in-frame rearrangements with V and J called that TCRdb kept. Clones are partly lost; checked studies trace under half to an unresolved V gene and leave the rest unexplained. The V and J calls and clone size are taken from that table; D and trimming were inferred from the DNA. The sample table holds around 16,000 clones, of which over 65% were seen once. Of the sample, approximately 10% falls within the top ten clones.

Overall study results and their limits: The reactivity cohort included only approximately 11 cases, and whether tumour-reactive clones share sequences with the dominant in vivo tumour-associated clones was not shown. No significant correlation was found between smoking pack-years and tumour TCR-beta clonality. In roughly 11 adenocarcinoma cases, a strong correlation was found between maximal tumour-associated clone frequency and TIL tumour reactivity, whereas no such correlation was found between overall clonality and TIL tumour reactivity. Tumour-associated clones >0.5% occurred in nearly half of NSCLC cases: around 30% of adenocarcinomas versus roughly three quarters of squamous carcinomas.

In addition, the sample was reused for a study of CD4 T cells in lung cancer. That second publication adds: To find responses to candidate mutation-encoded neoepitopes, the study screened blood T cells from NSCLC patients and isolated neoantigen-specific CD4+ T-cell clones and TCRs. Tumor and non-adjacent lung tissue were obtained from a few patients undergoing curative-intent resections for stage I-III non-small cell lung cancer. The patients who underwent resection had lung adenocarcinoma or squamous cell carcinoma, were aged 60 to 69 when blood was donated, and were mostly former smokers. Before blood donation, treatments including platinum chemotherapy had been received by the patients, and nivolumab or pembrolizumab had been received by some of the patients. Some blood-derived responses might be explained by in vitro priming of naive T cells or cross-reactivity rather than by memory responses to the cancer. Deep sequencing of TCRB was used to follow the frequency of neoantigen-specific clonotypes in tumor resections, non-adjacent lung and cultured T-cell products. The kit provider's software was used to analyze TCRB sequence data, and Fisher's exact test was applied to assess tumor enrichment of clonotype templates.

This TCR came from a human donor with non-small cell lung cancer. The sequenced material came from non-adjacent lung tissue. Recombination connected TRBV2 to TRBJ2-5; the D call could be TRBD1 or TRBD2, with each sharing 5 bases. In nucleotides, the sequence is TGTGCCAGCAGTAGCCAGGGAGAAGCGGACCAAGAGACCCAGTACTTC. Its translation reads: CASSSQGEADQETQYF.